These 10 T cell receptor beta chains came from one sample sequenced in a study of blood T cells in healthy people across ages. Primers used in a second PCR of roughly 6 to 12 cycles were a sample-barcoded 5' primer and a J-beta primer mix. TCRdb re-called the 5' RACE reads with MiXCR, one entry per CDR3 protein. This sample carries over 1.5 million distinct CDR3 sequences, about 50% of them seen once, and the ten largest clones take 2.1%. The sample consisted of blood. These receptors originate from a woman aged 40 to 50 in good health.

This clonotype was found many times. The chain's CDR3 is CASRTGPATNEKLFF. The CDR3 nucleotides read TGTGCCAGCAGGACAGGACCTGCAACTAATGAAAAACTGTTTTTT. The genes are TRBV28 and TRBJ1-4; D is possibly TRBD1 (6 bases). This CDR3 comprises 15 residues. V was cut by 6 bases and J by 0 bases, with 11 bases left in between. The V gene's germline CDR1 is MDHEN and CDR2 SYDVKM. Filled out from reference TRBV28 and TRBJ1-4, the complete variable domain reads DVKVTQSSRYLVKRTGEKVFLECVQDMDHENMFWYRQDPGLGLRLIYFSYDVKMKEKGDIPEGYSVSREKKERFSLILESASTNQTSMYLCASRTGPATNEKLFFGSGTQLSVL.

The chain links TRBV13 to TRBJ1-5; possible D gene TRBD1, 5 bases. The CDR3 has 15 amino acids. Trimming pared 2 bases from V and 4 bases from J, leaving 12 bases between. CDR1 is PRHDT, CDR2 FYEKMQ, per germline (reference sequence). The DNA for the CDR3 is TGTGCCAGCAGCTTATGGCCACCAGGGAATCAGCCCCAGCATTTT. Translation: CASSLWPPGNQPQHF.

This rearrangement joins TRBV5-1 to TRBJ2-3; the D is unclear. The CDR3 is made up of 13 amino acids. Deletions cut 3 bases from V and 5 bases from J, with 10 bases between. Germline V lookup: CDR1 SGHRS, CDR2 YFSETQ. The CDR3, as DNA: TGCGCCAGCAGCTCCCTTATTAAAGATACGCAGTATTTT. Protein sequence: CASSSLIKDTQYF.

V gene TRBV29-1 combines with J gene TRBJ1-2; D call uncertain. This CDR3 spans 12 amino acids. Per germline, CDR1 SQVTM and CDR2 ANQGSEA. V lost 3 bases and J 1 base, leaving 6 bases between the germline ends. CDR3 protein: CSVEGNNYGYTF. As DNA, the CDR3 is TGCAGCGTTGAGGGAAATAACTATGGCTACACCTTC. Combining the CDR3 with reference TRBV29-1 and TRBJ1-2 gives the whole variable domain SAVISQKPSRDICQRGTSLTIQCQVDSQVTMMFWYRQQPGQSLTLIATANQGSEATYESGFVIDKFPISRPNLTFSTLTVSNMSPEDSSIYLCSVEGNNYGYTFGSGTRLTVV.

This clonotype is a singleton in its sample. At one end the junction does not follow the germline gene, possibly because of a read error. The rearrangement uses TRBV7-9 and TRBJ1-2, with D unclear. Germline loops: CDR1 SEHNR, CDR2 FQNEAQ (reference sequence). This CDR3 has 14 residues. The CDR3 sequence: CASSVADRLGGYTF. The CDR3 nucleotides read TGTGCCAGCAGCGTAGCTGACCGTTTGGGCGGCTACACCTTC.

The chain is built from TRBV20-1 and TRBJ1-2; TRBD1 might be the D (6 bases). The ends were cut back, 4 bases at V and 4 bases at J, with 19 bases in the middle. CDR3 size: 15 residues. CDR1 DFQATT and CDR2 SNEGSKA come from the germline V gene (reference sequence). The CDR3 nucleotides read TGCAGTGCTATTCCCCCCTTTACAGGGAGCTATGGCTACACCTTC. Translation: CSAIPPFTGSYGYTF.

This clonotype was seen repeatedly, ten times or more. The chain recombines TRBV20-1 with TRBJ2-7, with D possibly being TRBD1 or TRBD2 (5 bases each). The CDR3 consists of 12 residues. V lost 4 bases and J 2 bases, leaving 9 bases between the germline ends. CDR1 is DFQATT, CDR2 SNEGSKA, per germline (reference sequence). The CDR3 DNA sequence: TGCAGTGCTAATATGGGACCCTACGAGCAGTACTTC. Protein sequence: CSANMGPYEQYF.

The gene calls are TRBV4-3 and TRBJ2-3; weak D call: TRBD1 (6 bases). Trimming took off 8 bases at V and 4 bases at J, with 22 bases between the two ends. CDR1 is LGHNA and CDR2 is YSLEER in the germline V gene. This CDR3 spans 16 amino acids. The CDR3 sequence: CASGYQVGAVADTQYF. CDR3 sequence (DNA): TGCGCCAGCGGCTATCAAGTGGGGGCGGTCGCAGATACGCAGTATTTT.

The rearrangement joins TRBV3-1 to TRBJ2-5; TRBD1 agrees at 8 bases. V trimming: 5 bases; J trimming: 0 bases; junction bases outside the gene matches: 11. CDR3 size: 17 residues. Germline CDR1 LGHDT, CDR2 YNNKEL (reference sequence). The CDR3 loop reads CASSTDREWGNQETQYF. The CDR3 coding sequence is TGTGCCAGCAGCACGGACAGGGAGTGGGGAAACCAAGAGACCCAGTACTTC.

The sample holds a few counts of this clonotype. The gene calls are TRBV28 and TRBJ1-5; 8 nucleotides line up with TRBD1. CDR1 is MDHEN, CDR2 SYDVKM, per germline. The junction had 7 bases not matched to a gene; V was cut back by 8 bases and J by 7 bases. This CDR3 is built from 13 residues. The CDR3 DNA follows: TGTGCCAGCGCTGGACAGGGTAGGCAGCCCCAGCATTTT. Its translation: CASAGQGRQPQHF.